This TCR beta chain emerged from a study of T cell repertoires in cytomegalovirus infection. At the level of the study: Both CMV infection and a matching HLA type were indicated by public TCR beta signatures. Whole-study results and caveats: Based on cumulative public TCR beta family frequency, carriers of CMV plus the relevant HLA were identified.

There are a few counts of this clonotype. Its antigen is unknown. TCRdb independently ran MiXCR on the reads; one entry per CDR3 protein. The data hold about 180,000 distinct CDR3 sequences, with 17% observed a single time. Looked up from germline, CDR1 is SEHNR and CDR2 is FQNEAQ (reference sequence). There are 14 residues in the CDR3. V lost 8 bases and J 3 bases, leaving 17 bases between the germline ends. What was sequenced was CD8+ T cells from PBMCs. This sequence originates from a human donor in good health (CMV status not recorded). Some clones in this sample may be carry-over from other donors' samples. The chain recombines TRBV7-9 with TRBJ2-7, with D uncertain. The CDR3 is CASGPPADLYEQYF. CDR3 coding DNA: TGTGCCAGCGGCCCCCCGGCCGATCTCTACGAGCAGTACTTC.